These 24 T cell receptor beta chains came from one sample sequenced in a study of human T cells and chemical hapten exposure (dated by TCRdb to the early 2020s). Reading the label with the study, this specimen's time point is: pre-sensitization, week 0. Per the publication, the treatment or condition label means: therapeutic diphenylcyclopropenone sensitization with weekly scalp DPC. Libraries were built with RACE. Instrument on record: NextSeq 500. TCRdb cleaned the public reads at Q25 with fastp, built clones with MiXCR and kept in-frame beta chains. Rows are unified per CDR3 protein, each entry keeping the most common DNA and genes. Present in this sample are 280,000 or so distinct CDR3 sequences, roughly 8% of which were seen just once. The ten biggest clones cover about 1.2% of the sample. Material: whole blood, obtained in connection with sensitization to the hapten diphenylcyclopropenone (DPC). Receptor source: a man between 18 and 35 years old with alopecia areata. Some clones in this sample may be carry-over from other donors' samples.

This sequence joins TRBV12-3 or TRBV12-4 and TRBJ1-3; 9 positions agree with TRBD1. CDR3 length equals 16 residues. The ends lost 9 bases at V and 0 bases at J; junction bases unmatched: 9. The DNA for the CDR3 is TGTGCCAGTTTAAACAGGGGGCAATTCTCTGGAAACACCATATATTTT. It is translated as CASLNRGQFSGNTIYF.

This clonotype has more than one count but fewer than ten. The CDR3 region is CASTRWQGGGELFF. The CDR3 nucleotides read TGTGCCAGCACCAGGTGGCAGGGAGGCGGGGAGCTGTTTTTT. The chain carries TRBV2 and TRBJ2-2; tentative D call: TRBD2 (6 bases). CDR1 is SNHLY, CDR2 FYNNEI, per germline. This CDR3 is built from 14 residues. V was clipped by 7 bases and J by 7 bases, with 16 bases between them.

Ten or more counts support this clonotype. The rearrangement uses TRBV4-2 and TRBJ1-1; tentative D call: TRBD1 (5 bases). The CDR3 is made up of 17 amino acids. Germline V lookup: CDR1 LGHNA, CDR2 YNFKEQ. The V end was cut by 4 bases, the J end by 0 bases, with 18 bases between. As DNA, the CDR3 is TGTGCCAGCAGCCTGGATGGTCGGGGACGGATGAACACTGAAGCTTTCTTT. Amino acids: CASSLDGRGRMNTEAFF.

The rearrangement joins TRBV7-3 to TRBJ2-2, with TRBD1 matching 9 bases. Germline values: CDR1 SGHTA, CDR2 FQGTGA. V was clipped by 7 bases and J by 3 bases; unmatched bases: 3. The CDR3 is 14 residues long. As DNA, the CDR3 is TGTGCCAGCACCGACAGGGGGGACACCGGGGAGCTGTTTTTT. Its protein is CASTDRGDTGELFF.

This clonotype was seen a few times. The V call is TRBV28, the J call TRBJ2-3; no firm D call. V lost 3 bases and J lost 3, with 13 bases in between. The germline gives CDR1 MDHEN, CDR2 SYDVKM. There are 15 residues in the CDR3. CDR3 in DNA: TGTGCCAGCAGTTTCCGCGGCATGGGGACAGATACGCAGTATTTT. It is translated as CASSFRGMGTDTQYF.

This clonotype came up a few times. V gene TRBV28 combines with J gene TRBJ1-2; D gene unclear. V was trimmed by 2 bases and J by 1 base, leaving 8 bases between them. The CDR3 runs 14 residues. The V gene's germline CDR1 is MDHEN and CDR2 SYDVKM. The chain's CDR3 is CASSLPTSNYGYTF. CDR3 nucleotides: TGTGCCAGCAGTTTACCCACAAGTAACTATGGCTACACCTTC.

This chain uses TRBV7-9 with TRBJ2-3; no reliable D call. CDR1 and CDR2 from the germline V gene are SEHNR and FQNEAQ (reference sequence). V lost 1 base to trimming and J lost 4 bases, with 12 bases between them. CDR3 length: 15 amino acids. The CDR3, as DNA: TGTGCCAGCAGCTTAGTCGAGCTCTCTCCAGATACGCAGTATTTT. Translating gives CASSLVELSPDTQYF.

This clonotype was found many times. The V and J genes are TRBV20-1 and TRBJ1-2; D possibly corresponds to TRBD1 (5 bases). Trimming stripped 5 bases from V and 6 bases from J, with 13 bases between. Germline CDR1 and CDR2: DFQATT and SNEGSKA (reference sequence). The CDR3 is 12 amino acids. The CDR3 DNA sequence: TGCAGTGCTGTAGACAGCTCGCATGGCTACACCTTC. Amino acid sequence: CSAVDSSHGYTF.

The rearrangement links TRBV18 to TRBJ2-7; 7 bases fit TRBD1. CDR1 KGHSH and CDR2 LQKENI come from the germline V gene. J was trimmed by 1 base and V by 2 bases; bases with no gene match: 5. The CDR3 runs 15 residues. CDR3 bases: TGTGCCAGCTCACCAGAGACAGGGATGTCCTACGAGCAGTACTTC. Protein: CASSPETGMSYEQYF.

In this sample, this clonotype turned up many times. The CDR3 is CASSYSPPTGIFYEQYF. CDR3 in DNA: TGTGCCAGCAGTTACAGCCCACCGACAGGGATCTTCTACGAGCAGTACTTC. The chain links TRBV6-6 to TRBJ2-7; 7 bases match TRBD1. Germline assignment: CDR1 MNHNY and CDR2 SVGAGI (reference sequence). This CDR3 has 17 residues. Trimming cost V 2 bases and J 3 bases; bases outside gene matches: 13.

This clonotype showed up many times. The chain combines TRBV12-3 or TRBV12-4 with TRBJ2-1; D ambiguous. The V end lost 2 bases, the J end lost 7 bases, and 3 bases lay between the germline ends. The CDR3 has 11 amino acids. CDR3 nucleotide sequence: TGTGCCAGCAGTTTAAGGAATGAGCAGTTCTTC. This gives the protein CASSLRNEQFF.

Many counts were recorded for this clonotype. V is TRBV7-2 and J is TRBJ1-6; D remains unclear. V lost 1 base, J lost 10 bases, and 11 bases lay in between. The CDR3 loop spans 14 amino acids. The germline gives CDR1 SGHTA, CDR2 FQGNSA. Here the CDR3 reads CASSLDSSVSPLHF. In DNA, the CDR3 is TGTGCCAGCAGCTTAGATTCCTCGGTCTCACCCCTCCACTTT.

The chain uses TRBV10-1 and TRBJ1-5, with D hard to call. Germline assignment: CDR1 WNHNN and CDR2 SYGVQD (reference sequence). The CDR3 totals 13 residues. V lost 0 bases, J lost 10 bases, and 10 bases lay in between. This chain's CDR3 is CASSESGEGPQHF. In nucleotides, the CDR3 is TGCGCCAGCAGTGAGTCGGGCGAGGGACCCCAGCATTTT.

This clonotype has ten or more counts. This chain uses TRBV27 with TRBJ2-3; no clear D gene. Trimming cost V 3 bases and J 1 base, with 5 bases left between them. The CDR3 has 13 residues. Germline CDR1 MNHEY, CDR2 SMNVEV (reference sequence). The CDR3 region is CASSLLGTDTQYF. The CDR3 region has the DNA TGTGCCAGCAGTTTGCTGGGCACAGATACGCAGTATTTT.

This chain uses TRBV9 with TRBJ2-3, with D possibly matching TRBD1 (6 bases). Trimming took 0 bases from V and 3 from J, leaving 8 bases between them. Germline V gives CDR1 SGDLS, CDR2 YYNGEE. This CDR3 is built from 14 residues. The CDR3 reads CASSVDRATDTQYF. CDR3 coding DNA: TGTGCCAGCAGCGTAGACAGGGCAACAGATACGCAGTATTTT.

As concerns this clonotype: At one end, the junction sequence differs from germline, possibly due to a read error. CDR3 sequence reads: CGVERQPGRGGYTF. The CDR3, as DNA: TGCGGCGTTGAAAGACAACCAGGGCGGGGTGGCTACACCTTC. The V gene is TRBV29-1, the J gene TRBJ1-2; D may be TRBD1 (5 bases). This CDR3 comprises 14 residues. Looked up from germline, CDR1 is SQVTM and CDR2 is ANQGSEA. Drawing the rest from reference TRBV29-1 and TRBJ1-2, the complete variable domain is SAVISQKPSRDICQRGTSLTIQCQVDSQVTMMFWYRQQPGQSLTLIATANQGSEATYESGFVIDKFPISRPNLTFSTLTVSNMSPEDSSIYLCGVERQPGRGGYTFGSGTRLTVV.

V gene TRBV27 combines with J gene TRBJ1-5; D might be TRBD1 (5 bases). V gave up 3 bases and J gave up 4 bases, with 16 bases separating them. The germline CDR1 and CDR2 sequences are MNHEY and SMNVEV (reference sequence). There are 16 residues in the CDR3. The CDR3 sequence: CASSFLSGQGNQPQHF. The CDR3 DNA is TGTGCCAGCAGTTTCCTATCAGGGCAAGGGAATCAGCCCCAGCATTTT.

The chain carries TRBV27 and TRBJ1-5; D is perhaps TRBD1 (6 bases). V gave up 8 bases and J gave up 1 base, with 12 bases separating them. CDR1 and CDR2 (germline): MNHEY, SMNVEV (reference sequence). The CDR3 spans 14 residues. CDR3 in amino acids: CASRPGQSNQPQHF. DNA for the CDR3: TGTGCCAGCCGACCCGGACAGAGCAATCAGCCCCAGCATTTT.

V and J are TRBV6-1 and TRBJ2-7; D is unresolved. Between the trimmed V and J ends, which lost 2 bases and 2 bases, there was a span of 16 bases. The CDR3 sequence is 16 residues long. The V gene's germline CDR1 is MNHNS and CDR2 SASEGT. CDR3 sequence (DNA): TGTGCCAGCAGTGAAAGCCCACCCCCGGGCACCTACGAGCAGTACTTC. Translated: CASSESPPPGTYEQYF.

The CDR3 here is CATPTGGNGQGETTGYTF. CDR3 in DNA: TGTGCCACCCCGACCGGGGGAAATGGACAGGGGGAAACGACTGGCTACACCTTC. This chain uses TRBV5-5 with TRBJ1-2; 10 bases are shared with TRBD1. CDR1 is SGHKS, CDR2 YYEKEE, per germline (reference sequence). This CDR3 is 18 amino acids long. V trimming: 9 bases; J trimming: 7 bases; junction bases outside the gene matches: 24.

This sequence joins TRBV11-2 and TRBJ1-1; unclear D gene. Germline loops: CDR1 SGHAT, CDR2 FQNNGV. The ends were cut back, 1 base at V and 0 bases at J, with 9 bases in the middle. The CDR3 is 15 residues long. The CDR3 protein is CASSLVGLVNTEAFF. The DNA of the CDR3 is TGTGCCAGCAGCTTAGTGGGCTTGGTGAACACTGAAGCTTTCTTT. Based on the CDR3 plus reference TRBV11-2 and TRBJ1-1, the full variable domain is EAGVAQSPRYKIIEKRQSVAFWCNPISGHATLYWYQQILGQGPKLLIQFQNNGVVDDSQLPKDRFSAERLKGVDSTLKIQPAKLEDSAVYLCASSLVGLVNTEAFFGQGTRLTVV.

This clonotype was found a few times. This rearrangement joins TRBV4-2 to TRBJ1-1, with a possible D match to TRBD1 (5 bases). The CDR3 extends over 15 amino acids. Germline values: CDR1 LGHNA, CDR2 YNFKEQ. V was trimmed by 4 bases and J by 8 bases, leaving 20 bases between them. The CDR3 DNA reads TGTGCCAGCAGCCCTCTGAGACAGCAATCCAGAGAAGCTTTCTTT. Protein sequence: CASSPLRQQSREAFF.

The rearrangement joins TRBV6-2 or TRBV6-3 to TRBJ2-4; the D is unclear. Per germline, CDR1 MNHEY and CDR2 SVGEGT. The CDR3 loop spans 12 amino acids. V lost 6 bases to trimming and J lost 9 bases, with 12 bases between them. CDR3: CASSPPGGIQYF. The CDR3 nucleotides read TGTGCCAGCAGCCCCCCCGGTGGCATTCAGTACTTC.

With regard to this clonotype: Mismatch with germline at one junction end may stem from a read error. V usage is TRBV10-3 and J usage is TRBJ2-1; a possible D gene is TRBD2 (6 bases). The CDR3 has 18 amino acids. Germline assignment: CDR1 ENHRY and CDR2 SYGVKD. The chain's CDR3 is CAISAGKRAGSSYNEQLF. CDR3 sequence (DNA): TGTGCCATCAGTGCCGGCAAAAGGGCGGGGAGCTCCTACAATGAGCAGCTCTTC.